The 4 T cell receptor beta chains listed next were all sequenced from one sample in a study of T cell responses to AZD1222 COVID-19 vaccine. Using immunoSEQ multiplex PCR, the repertoire was profiled, and TCRdb retains in-frame clones only, with some absent. This table has about 130,000 clones, 93% appearing once. Sequenced here: peripheral blood, sampled on day 0 of AZD1222 vaccination. The receptors were gathered from an adult in good health.

The rearrangement uses TRBV11-3 and TRBJ2-6; no clear D. This CDR3 contains 14 residues. Trimming cost V 5 bases and J 0 bases, with 5 bases left between them. From germline, CDR1 is SGHNT and CDR2 YENEEA. CDR3 residues: CASSVSSGANVLTF. In nucleotides, the CDR3 is TGTGCCAGCAGCGTAAGCTCTGGGGCCAACGTCCTGACTTTC.

The V gene is TRBV28, the J gene TRBJ1-3, with unresolved D. Looked up from germline, CDR1 is MDHEN and CDR2 is SYDVKM. The CDR3 has 15 amino acids. V gave up 7 bases and J gave up 2 bases, with 15 bases separating them. CDR3 sequence: CASTFRWGTGNTIYF. For the CDR3, the DNA is TGTGCCAGCACCTTCCGATGGGGAACTGGAAACACCATATATTTT. Supplemented by reference TRBV28 and TRBJ1-3, the full variable domain reads DVKVTQSSRYLVKRTGEKVFLECVQDMDHENMFWYRQDPGLGLRLIYFSYDVKMKEKGDIPEGYSVSREKKERFSLILESASTNQTSMYLCASTFRWGTGNTIYFGEGSWLTVV.

The gene calls are TRBV6-5 and TRBJ2-7, with TRBD2 identical over 10 bases. Germline assignment: CDR1 MNHEY and CDR2 SVGAGI. The V and J ends lost 0 bases and 5 bases, in that order; junction bases with no gene match: 4. The CDR3 consists of 15 residues. The CDR3 spells CASSYSGLAAHEQYF. Here the CDR3 DNA reads TGTGCCAGCAGTTACTCAGGACTAGCGGCCCACGAGCAGTACTTC.

The table lists this clone with a few counts. This chain connects TRBV7-2 to TRBJ1-1; weak D call: TRBD1 (5 bases). Between the trimmed V and J ends, which lost 0 bases and 0 bases, there was a span of 8 bases. The CDR3 loop spans 15 amino acids. CDR1 is SGHTA and CDR2 is FQGNSA in the germline V gene. CDR3 amino acids: CASSLAGLMNTEAFF. The DNA for the CDR3 is TGTGCCAGCAGCTTAGCGGGGCTCATGAACACTGAAGCTTTCTTT.